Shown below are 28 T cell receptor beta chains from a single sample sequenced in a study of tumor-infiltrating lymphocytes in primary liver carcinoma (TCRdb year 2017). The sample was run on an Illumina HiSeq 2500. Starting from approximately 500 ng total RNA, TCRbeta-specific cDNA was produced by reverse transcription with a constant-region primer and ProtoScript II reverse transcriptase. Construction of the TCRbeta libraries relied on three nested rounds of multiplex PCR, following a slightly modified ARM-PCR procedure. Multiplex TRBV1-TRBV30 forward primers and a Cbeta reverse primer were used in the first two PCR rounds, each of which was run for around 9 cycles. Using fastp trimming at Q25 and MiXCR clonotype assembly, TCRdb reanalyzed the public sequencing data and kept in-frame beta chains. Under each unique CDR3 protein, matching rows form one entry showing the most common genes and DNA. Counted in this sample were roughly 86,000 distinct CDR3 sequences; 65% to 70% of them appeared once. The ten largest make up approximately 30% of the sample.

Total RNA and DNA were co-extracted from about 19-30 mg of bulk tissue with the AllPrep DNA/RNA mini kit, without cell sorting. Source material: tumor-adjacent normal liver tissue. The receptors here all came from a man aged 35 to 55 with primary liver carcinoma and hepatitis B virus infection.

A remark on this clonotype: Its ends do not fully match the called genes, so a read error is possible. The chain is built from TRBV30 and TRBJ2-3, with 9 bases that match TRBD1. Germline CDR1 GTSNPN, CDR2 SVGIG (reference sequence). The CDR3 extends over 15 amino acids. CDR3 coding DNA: TGTACCTGGAAATTTCGGGACAGGGACACAGATACGCAGTATTTT. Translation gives CTWKFRDRDTDTQYF.

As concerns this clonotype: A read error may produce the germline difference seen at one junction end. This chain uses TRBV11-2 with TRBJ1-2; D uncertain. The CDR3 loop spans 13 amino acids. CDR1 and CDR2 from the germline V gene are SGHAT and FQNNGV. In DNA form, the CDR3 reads TGTGCCGGCAGCCGAGGAGCCGAGACCCGACCGCTCTTC. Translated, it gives CAGSRGAETRPLF. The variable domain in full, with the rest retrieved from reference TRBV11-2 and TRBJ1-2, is EAGVAQSPRYKIIEKRQSVAFWCNPISGHATLYWYQQILGQGPKLLIQFQNNGVVDDSQLPKDRFSAERLKGVDSTLKIQPAKLEDSAVYLCAGSRGAETRPLFGSGTRLTVV.

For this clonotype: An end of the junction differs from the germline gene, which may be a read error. CDR3 region: CANRESYNSPLHF. The DNA for the CDR3 is TGTGCCAACAGGGAGTCCTATAATTCACCCCTCCATTTT. This rearrangement joins TRBV6-1 to TRBJ1-6; tentative D call: TRBD1 (6 bases). This CDR3 has 13 amino acids. The germline V gene encodes CDR1 MNHNS and CDR2 SASEGT.

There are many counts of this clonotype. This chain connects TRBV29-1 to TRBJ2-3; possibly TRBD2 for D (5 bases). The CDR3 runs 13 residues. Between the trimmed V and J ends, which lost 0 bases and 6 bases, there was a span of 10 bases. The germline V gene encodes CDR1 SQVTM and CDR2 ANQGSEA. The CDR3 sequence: CSVEEGVGDTQYF. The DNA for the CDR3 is TGCAGCGTTGAAGAGGGAGTGGGGGATACGCAGTATTTT.

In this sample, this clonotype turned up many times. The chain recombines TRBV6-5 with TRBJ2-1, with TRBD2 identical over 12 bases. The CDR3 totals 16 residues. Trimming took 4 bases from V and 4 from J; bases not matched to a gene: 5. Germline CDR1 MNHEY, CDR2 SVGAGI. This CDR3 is CASSSGGLAGYNEQFF. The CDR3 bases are TGTGCCAGCAGTTCCGGTGGACTAGCGGGATACAATGAGCAGTTCTTC.

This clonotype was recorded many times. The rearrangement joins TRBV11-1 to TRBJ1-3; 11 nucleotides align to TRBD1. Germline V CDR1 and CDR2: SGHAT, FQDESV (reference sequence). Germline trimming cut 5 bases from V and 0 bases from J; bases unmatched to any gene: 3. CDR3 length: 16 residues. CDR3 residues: CASSRTGGISGNTIYF. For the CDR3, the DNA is TGTGCCAGCAGCCGGACAGGGGGCATCTCTGGAAACACCATATATTTT.

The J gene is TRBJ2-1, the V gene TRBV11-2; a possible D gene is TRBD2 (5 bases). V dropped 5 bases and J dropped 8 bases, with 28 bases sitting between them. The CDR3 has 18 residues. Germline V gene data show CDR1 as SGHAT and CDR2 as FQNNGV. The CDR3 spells CASSRTKGRLARPYEQFF. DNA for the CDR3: TGTGCCAGCAGCCGTACAAAAGGGAGATTAGCGAGGCCCTATGAGCAGTTCTTC.

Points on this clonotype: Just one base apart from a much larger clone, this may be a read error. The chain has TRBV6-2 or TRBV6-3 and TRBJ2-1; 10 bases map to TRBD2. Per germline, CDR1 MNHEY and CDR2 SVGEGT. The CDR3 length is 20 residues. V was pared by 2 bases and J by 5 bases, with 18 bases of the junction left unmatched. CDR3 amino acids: CASSYEEEGISGRPNNEQFF. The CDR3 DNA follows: TGTGCCAGCAGTTACGAGGAAGAGGGAATTAGCGGGAGGCCAAACAATGAGCAGTTCTTC.

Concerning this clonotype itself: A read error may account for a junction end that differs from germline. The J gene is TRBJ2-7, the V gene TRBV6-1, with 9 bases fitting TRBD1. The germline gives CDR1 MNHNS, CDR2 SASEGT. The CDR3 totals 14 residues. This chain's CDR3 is CTSSSQGTGYEQYF. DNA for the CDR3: TGTACCAGCTCCTCGCAGGGGACAGGGTACGAGCAGTACTTC.

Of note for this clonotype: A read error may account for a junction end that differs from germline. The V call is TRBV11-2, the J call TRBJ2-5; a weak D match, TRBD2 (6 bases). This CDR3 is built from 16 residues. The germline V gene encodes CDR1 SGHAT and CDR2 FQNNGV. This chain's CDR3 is CTSRFRDSVHQETKYF. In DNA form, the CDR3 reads TGTACCAGCAGATTCCGGGACTCGGTCCACCAAGAGACCAAGTACTTC.

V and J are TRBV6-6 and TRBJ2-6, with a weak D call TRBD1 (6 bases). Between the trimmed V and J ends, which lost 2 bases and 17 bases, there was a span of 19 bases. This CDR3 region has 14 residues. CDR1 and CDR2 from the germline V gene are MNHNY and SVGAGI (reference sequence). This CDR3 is CASSYERGSNFLTF. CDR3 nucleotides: TGTGCCAGCAGTTACGAGAGGGGGTCCAACTTCTTGACTTTC.

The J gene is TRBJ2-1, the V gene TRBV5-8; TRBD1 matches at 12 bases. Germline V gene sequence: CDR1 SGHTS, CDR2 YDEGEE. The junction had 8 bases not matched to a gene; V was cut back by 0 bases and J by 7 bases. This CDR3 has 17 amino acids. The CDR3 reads CASSLEVRDRGQNEQFF. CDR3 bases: TGTGCCAGCAGCTTGGAGGTCCGGGACAGGGGGCAAAATGAGCAGTTCTTC. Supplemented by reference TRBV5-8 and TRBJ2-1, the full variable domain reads EAGVTQSPTHLIKTRGQQATLRCSPISGHTSVYWYQQALGLGLQFLLWYDEGEERNRGNFPPRFSGRQFPNYSSELNVNALELEDSALYLCASSLEVRDRGQNEQFFGPGTRLTVL.

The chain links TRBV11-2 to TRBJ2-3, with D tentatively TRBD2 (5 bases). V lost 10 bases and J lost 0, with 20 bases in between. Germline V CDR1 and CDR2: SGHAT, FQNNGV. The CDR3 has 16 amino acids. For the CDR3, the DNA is TGTGCCACCACCTTACAACTAGTCCTTAGCACAGATACGCAGTATTTT. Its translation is CATTLQLVLSTDTQYF.

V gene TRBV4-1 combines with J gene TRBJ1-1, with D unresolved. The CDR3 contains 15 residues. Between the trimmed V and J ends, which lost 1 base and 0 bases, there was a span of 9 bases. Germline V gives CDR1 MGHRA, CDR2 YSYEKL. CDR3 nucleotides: TGCGCCAGCAGCCAAGCGGACGCCGTGAACACTGAAGCTTTCTTT. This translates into CASSQADAVNTEAFF.

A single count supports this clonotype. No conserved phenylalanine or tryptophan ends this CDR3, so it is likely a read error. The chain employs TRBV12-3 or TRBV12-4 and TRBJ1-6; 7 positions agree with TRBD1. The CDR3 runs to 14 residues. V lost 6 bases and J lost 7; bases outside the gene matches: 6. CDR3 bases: TGTGCCAGCAGCTTGGACAGGTTCAATTCACCCCTCCACTCT. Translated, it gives CASSLDRFNSPLHS.

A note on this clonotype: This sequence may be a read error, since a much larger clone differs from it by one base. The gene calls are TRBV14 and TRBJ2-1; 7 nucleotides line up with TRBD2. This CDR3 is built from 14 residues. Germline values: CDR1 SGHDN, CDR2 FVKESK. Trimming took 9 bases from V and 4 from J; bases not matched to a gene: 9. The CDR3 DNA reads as TGTGCCAGAGGGGAGCGGGGCGTGTACAATGAGCAGTTCTTC. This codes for CARGERGVYNEQFF.

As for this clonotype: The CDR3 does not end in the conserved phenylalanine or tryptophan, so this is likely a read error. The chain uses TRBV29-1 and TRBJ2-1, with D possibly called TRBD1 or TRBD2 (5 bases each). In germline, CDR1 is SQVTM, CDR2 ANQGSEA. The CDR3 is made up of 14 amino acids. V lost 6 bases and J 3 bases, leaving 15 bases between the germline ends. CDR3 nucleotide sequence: TGCAGCGTCTTGGGACCAGCGTTCTACAATGAGCAGTTCTTA. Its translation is CSVLGPAFYNEQFL.

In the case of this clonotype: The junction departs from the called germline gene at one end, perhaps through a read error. The CDR3 loop is CAISRTSDTEVFF. The CDR3 DNA reads TGTGCCATCAGTAGAACAAGTGACACTGAAGTTTTCTTT. The chain couples TRBV10-3 to TRBJ1-1; the D is unclear. The V gene's germline CDR1 is ENHRY and CDR2 SYGVKD. The CDR3 runs to 13 residues.

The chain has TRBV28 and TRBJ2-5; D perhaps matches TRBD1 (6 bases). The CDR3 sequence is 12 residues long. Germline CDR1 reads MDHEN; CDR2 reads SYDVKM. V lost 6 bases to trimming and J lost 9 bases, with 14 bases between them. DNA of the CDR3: TGTGCCAGCAGCACAGGGATCGGGGCCCAGTACTTC. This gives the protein CASSTGIGAQYF.

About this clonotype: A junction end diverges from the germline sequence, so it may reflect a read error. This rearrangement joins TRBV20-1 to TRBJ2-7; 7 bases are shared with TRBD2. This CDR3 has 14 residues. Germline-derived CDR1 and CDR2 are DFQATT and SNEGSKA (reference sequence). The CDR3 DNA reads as TGCTGTGCTAGTACCCTAGCGGAAGGGCGCGAGCAGTACTTC. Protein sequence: CCASTLAEGREQYF.

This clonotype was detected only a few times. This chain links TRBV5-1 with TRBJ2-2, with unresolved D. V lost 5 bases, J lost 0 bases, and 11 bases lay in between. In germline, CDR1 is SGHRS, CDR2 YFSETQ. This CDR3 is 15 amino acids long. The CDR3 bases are TGCGCCAGCAGTTTCCAGGCTGCGAACACCGGGGAGCTGTTTTTT. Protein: CASSFQAANTGELFF.

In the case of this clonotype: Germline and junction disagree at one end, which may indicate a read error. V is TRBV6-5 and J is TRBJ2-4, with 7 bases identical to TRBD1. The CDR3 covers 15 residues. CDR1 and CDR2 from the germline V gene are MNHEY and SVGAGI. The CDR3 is CTSGPRVGQKNIQYF. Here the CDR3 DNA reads TGTACCAGCGGTCCACGGGTGGGACAGAAAAACATTCAGTACTTC.

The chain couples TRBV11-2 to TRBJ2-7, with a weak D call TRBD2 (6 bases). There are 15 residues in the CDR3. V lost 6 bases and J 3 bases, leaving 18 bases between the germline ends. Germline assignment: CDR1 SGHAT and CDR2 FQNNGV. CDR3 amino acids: CASSLSGTGGYEQYF. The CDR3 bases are TGTGCCAGCAGTCTCTCCGGGACTGGTGGCTACGAGCAGTACTTC.

The CDR3 spells CASSLTGNKDTQYF. In DNA form, the CDR3 reads TGTGCCAGCAGCCTTACAGGGAACAAAGATACGCAGTATTTT. This chain joins TRBV11-2 and TRBJ2-3; weak D call: TRBD1 (6 bases). V dropped 5 bases and J dropped 5 bases, with 14 bases sitting between them. Germline CDR1 SGHAT, CDR2 FQNNGV. The CDR3 loop spans 14 amino acids.

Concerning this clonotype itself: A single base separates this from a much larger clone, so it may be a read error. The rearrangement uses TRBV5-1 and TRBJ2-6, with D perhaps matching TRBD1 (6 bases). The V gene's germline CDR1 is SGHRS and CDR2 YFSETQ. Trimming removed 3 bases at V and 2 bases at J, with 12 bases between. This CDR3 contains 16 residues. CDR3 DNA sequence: TGCGCCAGCAGCTCGGCAGGGGAGCCTGGGGCCAACGTCCTGACTTTC. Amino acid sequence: CASSSAGEPGANVLTF.

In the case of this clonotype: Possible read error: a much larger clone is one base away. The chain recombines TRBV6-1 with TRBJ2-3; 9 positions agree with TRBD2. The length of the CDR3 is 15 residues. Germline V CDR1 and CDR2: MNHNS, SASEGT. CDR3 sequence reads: CANSGTSHGTDTQYF. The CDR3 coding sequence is TGTGCCAACAGTGGGACTAGCCACGGCACAGATACGCAGTATTTT.

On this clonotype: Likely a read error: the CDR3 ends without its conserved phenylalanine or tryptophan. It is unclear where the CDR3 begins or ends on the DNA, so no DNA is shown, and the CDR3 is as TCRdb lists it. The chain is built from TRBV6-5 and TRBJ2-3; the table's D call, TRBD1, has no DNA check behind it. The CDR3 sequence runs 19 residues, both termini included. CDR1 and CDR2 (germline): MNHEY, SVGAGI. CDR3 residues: CASSYGPPTGGPYTDTLYS.

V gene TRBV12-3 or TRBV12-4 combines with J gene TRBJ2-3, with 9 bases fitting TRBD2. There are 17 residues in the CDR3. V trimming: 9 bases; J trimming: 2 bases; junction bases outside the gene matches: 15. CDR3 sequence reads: CASRPKTSGIYTDTQYF. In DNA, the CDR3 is TGTGCCAGTAGACCAAAGACTAGCGGTATTTACACAGATACGCAGTATTTT.